This passage covers 25 T cell receptor beta chains from one sample sequenced in a study of blood T cell repertoires in COVID-19. Data came from immunoSEQ multiplex PCR; TCRdb stores just in-frame clones and leaves some out. This table has about 330,000 clones, 88% appearing once. The sample was PBMCs or T cells enriched from blood (not recorded which). The receptors shown here come from a man aged 25-45 years who had recovered from COVID-19.

This clone was recorded only once. V and J are TRBV28 and TRBJ2-7; 8 bases align to TRBD2. The J segment lost 2 bases and the V segment lost 4 bases, leaving 4 bases of the junction unmatched. Germline V gene sequence: CDR1 MDHEN, CDR2 SYDVKM. The CDR3 spans 14 residues. CDR3: CASSSYGGAYEQYF. CDR3 sequence (DNA): TGTGCCAGCAGTTCCTACGGGGGGGCCTACGAGCAGTACTTC.

The chain recombines TRBV28 with TRBJ1-5; 7 positions agree with TRBD1. The CDR3 has 16 residues. CDR1 is MDHEN and CDR2 is SYDVKM in the germline V gene. V lost 5 bases, J lost 5 bases, and 12 bases stayed unmatched. The CDR3 loop is CASSPPPQGVYQPQHF. In nucleotides, the CDR3 is TGTGCCAGCAGTCCCCCCCCTCAGGGGGTGTATCAGCCCCAGCATTTT.

The rearrangement uses TRBV7-8 and TRBJ2-7, with a possible D match to TRBD1 (6 bases). Germline CDR1 is SGHVS and CDR2 is FQNEAQ. The CDR3 is 14 amino acids. V gave up 5 bases and J gave up 3 bases, with 14 bases separating them. In nucleotides, the CDR3 is TGTGCCAGCAGCCTTCAACAGGGCGGCTACGAGCAGTACTTC. Protein sequence: CASSLQQGGYEQYF.

This clone was found a few times. The rearrangement links TRBV30 to TRBJ1-2; D remains ambiguous. The ends were cut back, 4 bases at V and 2 bases at J, with 11 bases in the middle. The CDR3 runs to 13 residues. In germline, CDR1 is GTSNPN, CDR2 SVGIG (reference sequence). The CDR3 sequence: CAWTPVANYGYTF. DNA for the CDR3: TGTGCCTGGACCCCAGTAGCGAACTATGGCTACACCTTC.

This clone was found once. J is TRBJ1-4 and V is TRBV19; unclear D gene. CDR3 length equals 17 residues. V gave up 5 bases and J gave up 1 base, with 17 bases separating them. Germline CDR1 LNHDA, CDR2 SQIVND (reference sequence). CDR3 coding DNA: TGTGCCAGTAGTTCCCGCCCCTCGATTAGAACTAATGAAAAACTGTTTTTT. This sequence encodes CASSSRPSIRTNEKLFF.

This rearrangement joins TRBV5-6 to TRBJ1-1, with a tentative D call TRBD1 (6 bases). Germline V gene sequence: CDR1 SGHDT, CDR2 YYEEEE. The V end was cut by 1 base, the J end by 3 bases, with 13 bases between. This CDR3 is built from 15 residues. The CDR3 region is CASSLMGSGDTEAFF. Written as DNA, the CDR3 is TGTGCCAGCAGCTTGATGGGGTCAGGGGACACTGAAGCTTTCTTT.

The rearrangement links TRBV5-6 to TRBJ2-3, with unresolved D. Deletions cut 0 bases from V and 6 bases from J, with 5 bases between. This CDR3 is 12 amino acids long. Germline-derived CDR1 and CDR2 are SGHDT and YYEEEE. CDR3 sequence (DNA): TGTGCCAGCAGCTTGGAAGCGGATACGCAGTATTTT. It translates to CASSLEADTQYF.

The chain is built from TRBV6-5 and TRBJ2-2, with a possible D match to TRBD1 (5 bases). Deletions cut 5 bases from V and 5 bases from J, with 12 bases between. Germline lookup yields CDR1 MNHEY and CDR2 SVGAGI. The CDR3 is made up of 14 amino acids. The CDR3 nucleotides are TGTGCCAGCAGTCGAACGACAGCAACCGGGGAGCTGTTTTTT. This encodes CASSRTTATGELFF.

This rearrangement joins TRBV9 to TRBJ2-2; D might be TRBD2 (5 bases). Per germline, CDR1 SGDLS and CDR2 YYNGEE. Deletions cut 3 bases from V and 5 bases from J, with 20 bases between. The CDR3 contains 17 residues. As DNA, the CDR3 is TGTGCCAGCAGCGCACGTACTAGAACGAAAGGGACCGGGGAGCTGTTTTTT. This gives the protein CASSARTRTKGTGELFF.

This clone was observed once. The chain has TRBV19 and TRBJ2-3; possible D gene TRBD1, 6 bases. The CDR3 is 19 residues long. V was clipped by 7 bases and J by 0 bases, with 26 bases between them. Germline lookup yields CDR1 LNHDA and CDR2 SQIVND (reference sequence). The CDR3 coding sequence is TGTGCCAGTATTCATAAACCGGGACATTTTCTCCTCAGCACAGATACGCAGTATTTT. Its protein product is CASIHKPGHFLLSTDTQYF.

The CDR3 reads CASSPGVGVDTEAFF. CDR3 nucleotide sequence: TGTGCCAGCAGCCCGGGGGTAGGGGTAGACACTGAAGCTTTCTTT. The chain employs TRBV9 and TRBJ1-1, with D possibly TRBD1 on 5 matching bases. This CDR3 comprises 15 residues. Trimming removed 4 bases at V and 3 bases at J, with 16 bases between. Germline assignment: CDR1 SGDLS and CDR2 YYNGEE.

The V and J genes are TRBV30 and TRBJ2-1; D is uncertain. This CDR3 has 12 residues. The V end was cut by 0 bases, the J end by 4 bases, with 4 bases between. Germline V gene lookup returns CDR1 GTSNPN and CDR2 SVGIG (reference sequence). CDR3 protein: CAWSVRYNEQFF. CDR3 DNA sequence: TGTGCCTGGAGTGTCAGATACAATGAGCAGTTCTTC.

The gene calls are TRBV7-9 and TRBJ2-1; 10 bases agree with TRBD2. Trimming removed 1 base from V and 8 bases from J; junction bases left unmatched: 8. Germline V gene data show CDR1 as SEHNR and CDR2 as FQNEAQ (reference sequence). The CDR3 loop spans 16 amino acids. In DNA form, the CDR3 reads TGTGCCAGCAGCTTAGATCCAGCGGGGGGGCGGGATGAGCAGTTCTTC. Translation: CASSLDPAGGRDEQFF. The full variable domain, in which reference TRBV7-9 and TRBJ2-1 provide the parts outside the CDR3, is DTGVSQNPRHKITKRGQNVTFRCDPISEHNRLYWYRQTLGQGPEFLTYFQNEAQLEKSRLLSDRFSAERPKGSFSTLEIQRTEQGDSAMYLCASSLDPAGGRDEQFFGPGTRLTVL.

The chain employs TRBV28 and TRBJ1-6; D unresolved. V was pared by 8 bases and J by 13 bases, with 12 bases between. The CDR3 runs to 11 residues. Germline V gives CDR1 MDHEN, CDR2 SYDVKM. The CDR3 reads CASSTDFPLHF. CDR3 DNA: TGTGCCAGCTCAACTGATTTCCCCCTCCACTTT. Complete variable domain (other parts from reference TRBV28 and TRBJ1-6): DVKVTQSSRYLVKRTGEKVFLECVQDMDHENMFWYRQDPGLGLRLIYFSYDVKMKEKGDIPEGYSVSREKKERFSLILESASTNQTSMYLCASSTDFPLHFGNGTRLTVT.

V gene TRBV30 combines with J gene TRBJ1-1; D perhaps matches TRBD1 (5 bases). This CDR3 spans 15 amino acids. Germline CDR1 is GTSNPN and CDR2 is SVGIG (reference sequence). V was trimmed by 2 bases and J by 1 base, leaving 14 bases between them. CDR3 sequence reads: CAWSPRGFGNTEAFF. The CDR3 DNA sequence: TGTGCCTGGAGTCCCCGGGGGTTTGGGAACACTGAAGCTTTCTTT.

The chain combines TRBV19 with TRBJ2-7; 8 nucleotides align to TRBD1. V was clipped by 6 bases and J by 6 bases; unmatched bases: 10. CDR1 is LNHDA and CDR2 is SQIVND in the germline V gene (reference sequence). The CDR3 spans 14 residues. This CDR3 is CASRADRDVLEQYF. The CDR3 nucleotides are TGTGCCAGTAGGGCGGACAGGGATGTCCTCGAGCAGTACTTC.

The gene calls are TRBV29-1 and TRBJ1-1, with D maybe TRBD1 (5 bases). V dropped 4 bases and J dropped 5 bases, with 14 bases sitting between them. Germline CDR1 reads SQVTM; CDR2 reads ANQGSEA. CDR3 size: 13 residues. CDR3 protein: CSVVQGGWTEAFF. Here the CDR3 DNA reads TGCAGCGTTGTTCAGGGAGGTTGGACTGAAGCTTTCTTT.

The rearrangement uses TRBV5-4 and TRBJ2-1, with TRBD1 matching 8 bases. CDR3 size: 15 residues. With V trimmed by 0 bases and J by 6 bases, 5 bases remained unmatched. Germline CDR1 SGHNT, CDR2 YYREEE (reference sequence). CDR3 sequence (DNA): TGTGCCAGCAGCTTGGGGCAGGGGGCCCGCAATGAGCAGTTCTTC. Translation gives CASSLGQGARNEQFF. Variable domain in full (rest from reference TRBV5-4 and TRBJ2-1): ETGVTQSPTHLIKTRGQQVTLRCSSQSGHNTVSWYQQALGQGPQFIFQYYREEENGRGNFPPRFSGLQFPNYSSELNVNALELDDSALYLCASSLGQGARNEQFFGPGTRLTVL.

A note on this clone: The same CDR3 also results from other DNA sequences found in this sample. The V call is TRBV18, the J call TRBJ2-7; no clear D. V lost 0 bases and J lost 4, with 7 bases in between. The CDR3 has 13 amino acids. The V gene's germline CDR1 is KGHSH and CDR2 LQKENI. The CDR3 region has the DNA TGTGCCAGCTCACCACCATCTTCGTACGAGCAGTACTTC. This encodes CASSPPSSYEQYF. Full variable domain (rest looked up from reference TRBV18 and TRBJ2-7): NAGVMQNPRHLVRRRGQEARLRCSPMKGHSHVYWYRQLPEEGLKFMVYLQKENIIDESGMPKERFSAEFPKEGPSILRIQQVVRGDSAAYFCASSPPSSYEQYFGPGTRLTVT.

The V gene is TRBV11-2, the J gene TRBJ1-4; D is unresolved. The V gene's germline CDR1 is SGHAT and CDR2 FQNNGV. V was shortened by 3 bases and J by 6 bases, with 5 bases between the two germline ends. There are 12 residues in the CDR3. DNA for the CDR3: TGTGCCAGCAGCTTTCGTGATGAAAAACTGTTTTTT. Its protein product is CASSFRDEKLFF.

The chain is built from TRBV5-6 and TRBJ1-4; no reliable D call. The CDR3 contains 15 residues. The V gene's germline CDR1 is SGHDT and CDR2 YYEEEE. Deletions cut 4 bases from V and 0 bases from J, with 10 bases between. The CDR3 DNA reads TGTGCCAGCAGCCCCATCGGTGCAACTAATGAAAAACTGTTTTTT. Residues: CASSPIGATNEKLFF.

The V call is TRBV5-1, the J call TRBJ1-2; 8 nucleotides match TRBD1. Germline V CDR1 and CDR2: SGHRS, YFSETQ. The CDR3 is 15 amino acids. The junction had 11 bases not matched to a gene; V was cut back by 4 bases and J by 6 bases. The CDR3 loop is CASSVSQGAVDGYTF. CDR3 coding DNA: TGCGCCAGCAGCGTATCGCAGGGGGCTGTGGATGGCTACACCTTC. Together with reference TRBV5-1 and TRBJ1-2, the CDR3 gives the full variable domain: KAGVTQTPRYLIKTRGQQVTLSCSPISGHRSVSWYQQTPGQGLQFLFEYFSETQRNKGNFPGRFSGRQFSNSRSEMNVSTLELGDSALYLCASSVSQGAVDGYTFGSGTRLTVV.

This sequence joins TRBV28 and TRBJ2-1; TRBD1 matches 7 bases. CDR3 length: 16 amino acids. Germline assignment: CDR1 MDHEN and CDR2 SYDVKM. The J segment lost 0 bases and the V segment lost 8 bases, leaving 10 bases of the junction unmatched. Here the CDR3 reads CASFPIRDSSYNEQFF. The CDR3 coding sequence is TGTGCCAGCTTCCCCATCCGGGACAGCTCCTACAATGAGCAGTTCTTC.

This sequence joins TRBV2 and TRBJ2-2, with TRBD2 as a possible D gene (6 bases). The V gene's germline CDR1 is SNHLY and CDR2 FYNNEI. Trimming left V 8 bases short and J 6 bases short, with 16 bases between. The CDR3 is made up of 14 amino acids. The chain's CDR3 is CASAGGYTAGELFF. CDR3 DNA: TGTGCCAGCGCCGGGGGATACACGGCCGGGGAGCTGTTTTTT.

V is TRBV2 and J is TRBJ1-6; D is possibly TRBD1 (6 bases). V was trimmed by 4 bases and J by 7 bases, leaving 14 bases between them. The CDR3 runs 15 residues. CDR1 SNHLY and CDR2 FYNNEI come from the germline V gene. CDR3 sequence: CASSGQGNQNSPLHF. The CDR3 nucleotides read TGTGCCAGCAGTGGCCAGGGGAATCAAAATTCACCCCTCCACTTT.